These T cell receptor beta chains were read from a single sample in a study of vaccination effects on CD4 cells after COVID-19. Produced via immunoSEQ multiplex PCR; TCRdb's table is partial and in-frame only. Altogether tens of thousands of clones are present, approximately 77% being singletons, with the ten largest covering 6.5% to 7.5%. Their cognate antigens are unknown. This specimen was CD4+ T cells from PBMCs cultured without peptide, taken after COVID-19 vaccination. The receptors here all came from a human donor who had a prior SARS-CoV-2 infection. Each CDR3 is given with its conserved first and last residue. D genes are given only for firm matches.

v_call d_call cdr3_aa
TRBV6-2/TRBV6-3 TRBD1 CASSSSGGLGYTF
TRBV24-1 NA CATSDVTATDTQYF
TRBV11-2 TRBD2 CASSRLAGAYEQYF
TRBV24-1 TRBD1 CAIGRDSFFGETQYF
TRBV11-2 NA CASSLTYWGYEQYF
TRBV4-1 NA CASSQAPETGANVLTF
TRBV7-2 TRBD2 CASSPGGGWIAQYF
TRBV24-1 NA CATSEYLAPFRNYGYTF
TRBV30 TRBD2 CAWEAGSYNEQFF
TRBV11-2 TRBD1 CASSREGTGNSPLHF
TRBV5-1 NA CASSLLPSDTQYF
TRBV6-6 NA CASSYGQADSGNTIYF
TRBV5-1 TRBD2 CASSLGGTRGTDTQYF
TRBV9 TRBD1 CASSVLGTGGDEQYF
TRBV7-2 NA CASSLGPRGANYGYTF
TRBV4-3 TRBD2 CASSQATSGRAGPDTQYF
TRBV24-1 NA CATSEPDKAEQYF
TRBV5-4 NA CASSLVRQENTEAFF
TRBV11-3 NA CASSLGGLFYEQYF
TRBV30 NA CAWSTVYTEAFF
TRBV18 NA CASSHAGWVYNSPLHF
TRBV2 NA CASSLIGTGNYGYTF
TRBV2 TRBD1 CASSERSGTAVYGYTF
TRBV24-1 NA CATSHQANTEAFF
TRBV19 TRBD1 CASSPHRGRNSPLHF
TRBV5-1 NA CASRYRVLDSSGANVLTF
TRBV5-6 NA CASSTGEDDWGYYEQYF
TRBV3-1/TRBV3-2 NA CASSQDNGGQYF
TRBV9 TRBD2 CASSVSSGSLNYNEQFF
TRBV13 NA CASSLVALTGTQYF
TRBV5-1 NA CASSFRAVQETQYF
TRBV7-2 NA CASSPRNYEQYF
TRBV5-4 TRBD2 CASSLGGRAPDTQYF
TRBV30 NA CAWSRFQPSQMPGELFF
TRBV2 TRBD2 CASRPGGAGGLRIF
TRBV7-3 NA CASSPSGETQYF
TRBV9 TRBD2 CASSVGRGDPNTDTQYF
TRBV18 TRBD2 CASSPRSVAITGLAISGELFF
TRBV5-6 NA CASSGTRTWGEAFF
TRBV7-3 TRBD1 CASSSGTETNEQFF
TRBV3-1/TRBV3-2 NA CASTPDLGDTSTGELFF
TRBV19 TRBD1 CASSRLGQGGQETQYF
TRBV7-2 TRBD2 CASSPLLARDTQYF
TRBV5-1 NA CASSLRQAPGYGYTF
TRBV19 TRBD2 CASSIVLAGNHEQFF
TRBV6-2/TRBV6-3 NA CASSFRRVGGQISNQPQHF
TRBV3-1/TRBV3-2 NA CASSPRDTNEKLFF
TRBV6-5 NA CASRTPGIEKLFF
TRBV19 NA CASSYNRDQPQHF
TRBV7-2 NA CASSIDRNNYGYTF
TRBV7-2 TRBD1 CASSPLARGDTEAFF
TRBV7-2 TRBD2 CASSPWTSGSSTDTQYF
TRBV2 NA CASSWAEKGVFEAFF